One sample yielded the 10 T cell receptor beta chains listed below, sequenced in a study of PD-L1 blockade in urothelial cancer. Assay used: immunoSEQ multiplex PCR; TCRdb lists only in-frame clones, some missing. The data show tens of thousands of clones, 75% to 90% seen once. Time point described: peripheral blood 6 weeks after treatment start. This specimen was PBMCs, taken around atezolizumab (anti-PD-L1) treatment. These receptor sequences come from a man aged 60 to 69 with urothelial cancer.

The chain is built from TRBV5-1 and TRBJ1-3, with 8 nucleotides matching TRBD1. Germline V gene sequence: CDR1 SGHRS, CDR2 YFSETQ. The CDR3 covers 15 residues. V was pared by 4 bases and J by 2 bases, with 5 bases of the junction left unmatched. The CDR3 sequence: CASSTRTGTGNTIYF. The CDR3 DNA sequence: TGCGCCAGCAGCACCCGGACAGGGACTGGAAACACCATATATTTT.

The chain uses TRBV6-6 and TRBJ1-3; possible D gene TRBD1, 6 bases. The CDR3 has 16 residues. The V gene's germline CDR1 is MNHNY and CDR2 SVGAGI (reference sequence). V lost 7 bases to trimming and J lost 0 bases, with 16 bases between them. CDR3 region: CASTPRGVPSGNTIYF. Here the CDR3 DNA reads TGTGCCAGCACTCCCAGGGGCGTACCCTCTGGAAACACCATATATTTT.

V is TRBV18 and J is TRBJ1-1, with TRBD1 identical over 8 bases. CDR1 and CDR2 from the germline V gene are KGHSH and LQKENI. Trimming at V came to 5 bases and at J to 4 bases, leaving 6 bases not matched to a gene. The CDR3 length is 14 residues. This CDR3 is CASSTGQGGTEAFF. CDR3 DNA: TGTGCCAGCTCAACCGGACAGGGAGGCACTGAAGCTTTCTTT. Filled out from reference TRBV18 and TRBJ1-1, the complete variable domain reads NAGVMQNPRHLVRRRGQEARLRCSPMKGHSHVYWYRQLPEEGLKFMVYLQKENIIDESGMPKERFSAEFPKEGPSILRIQQVVRGDSAAYFCASSTGQGGTEAFFGQGTRLTVV.

The chain employs TRBV11-2 and TRBJ1-1; 7 nucleotides line up with TRBD1. This CDR3 region has 13 residues. The junction had 5 bases not matched to a gene; V was cut back by 6 bases and J by 4 bases. Germline loops: CDR1 SGHAT, CDR2 FQNNGV. The chain's CDR3 is CASRKQGRTEAFF. As DNA, the CDR3 is TGTGCCAGCAGGAAACAGGGGCGCACTGAAGCTTTCTTT. Together with reference TRBV11-2 and TRBJ1-1, the CDR3 gives the full variable domain: EAGVAQSPRYKIIEKRQSVAFWCNPISGHATLYWYQQILGQGPKLLIQFQNNGVVDDSQLPKDRFSAERLKGVDSTLKIQPAKLEDSAVYLCASRKQGRTEAFFGQGTRLTVV.

As for this clone: Germline and junction disagree at one end, which may indicate a read error. This sequence joins TRBV7-7 and TRBJ2-5; a weak D match, TRBD2 (6 bases). The length of the CDR3 is 14 residues. Germline V lookup: CDR1 SSHAT, CDR2 FNYEAQ (reference sequence). The CDR3 region is CASSLVGGSETQYF. The CDR3 coding sequence is TGTGCTAGCAGCTTAGTAGGAGGGAGCGAGACCCAGTACTTC.

This clone is a singleton in its sample. The chain is built from TRBV5-1 and TRBJ1-1, with 7 positions matching TRBD1. Germline CDR1 is SGHRS and CDR2 is YFSETQ. V gave up 1 base and J gave up 5 bases; unmatched junction bases: 2. The CDR3 extends over 13 amino acids. In nucleotides, the CDR3 is TGCGCCAGCAGCTTGAAACAGGGGACTGAAGCTTTCTTT. Its protein product is CASSLKQGTEAFF.

The chain employs TRBV29-1 and TRBJ1-2, with no clear D. Germline V CDR1 and CDR2: SQVTM, ANQGSEA. With 3 bases removed from V and 3 bases from J, the gap between germline ends came to 8 bases. This CDR3 contains 12 residues. The DNA for the CDR3 is TGCAGCGTTGATTGGGCTGACTATGGCTACACCTTC. Its protein product is CSVDWADYGYTF.

This clone was counted only a few times. This chain uses TRBV18 with TRBJ1-1, with 7 bases identical to TRBD1. With V trimmed by 5 bases and J by 3 bases, 6 bases remained unmatched. Per germline, CDR1 KGHSH and CDR2 LQKENI. The CDR3 has 14 amino acids. This chain's CDR3 is CASSSRQGDTEAFF. The CDR3 nucleotides read TGTGCCAGCTCATCTAGACAGGGAGACACTGAAGCTTTCTTT. The full variable domain, with the rest looked up from reference TRBV18 and TRBJ1-1, is NAGVMQNPRHLVRRRGQEARLRCSPMKGHSHVYWYRQLPEEGLKFMVYLQKENIIDESGMPKERFSAEFPKEGPSILRIQQVVRGDSAAYFCASSSRQGDTEAFFGQGTRLTVV.

The chain joins TRBV2 to TRBJ2-5, with 10 bases identical to TRBD1. Germline V gene lookup returns CDR1 SNHLY and CDR2 FYNNEI. V shed 3 bases, J shed 7 bases, and the junction held 5 bases outside the gene matches. This CDR3 contains 14 residues. CDR3 protein: CASSDGTGVGTQYF. As DNA, the CDR3 is TGTGCCAGCAGTGATGGGACAGGGGTGGGGACCCAGTACTTC.

This rearrangement joins TRBV30 to TRBJ1-1; weak D call: TRBD1 (5 bases). V gave up 1 base and J gave up 10 bases, with 22 bases separating them. CDR3 length equals 15 residues. Germline V lookup: CDR1 GTSNPN, CDR2 SVGIG (reference sequence). In nucleotides, the CDR3 is TGTGCCTGGAGTGCCCCCCCCCGGGCAGGCGGGGGAGCTTTCTTT. The encoded protein is CAWSAPPRAGGGAFF.